The rows below give T cell receptor beta chains drawn from one sample of a study of T-cell memory formation after mild COVID-19. TCRdb analysed the 5' RACE reads with MiXCR anew, one entry per CDR3 protein. The table has more than 300,000 distinct CDR3 sequences, approximately 15% seen once. Sequencing input: PBMCs or a T cell subset sorted from them (not recorded which). The receptors originated from a man aged 18 to 29 who had mild COVID-19 (a few samples of this study predate the infection). Cell type and time point are not known. CDR3s include the opening cysteine and the closing phenylalanine or tryptophan. Fields, in order: V gene, clone size, J gene, CDR3 length, D gene, CDR3 DNA, CDR3 protein. The D gene is left open where the match is weak. Only some rows state a clone size, as once, few, many or a class for expanded clones.

>TRBV30|-|TRBJ2-6|15|TRBD2
TGTGCCTGGGGGTCGGGAGGATATGGGGCCAACGTCCTGACTTTC
CAWGSGGYGANVLTF
>TRBV10-3|-|TRBJ2-5|13|-
TGTGCCACCGCACGGGGGGCTGGGGAGACCCAGTACTTC
CATARGAGETQYF
>TRBV24-1|-|TRBJ2-1|16|-
TGTGCCACCAGTGATTCATCGGCTTCTGCCTACAATGAGCAGTTCTTC
CATSDSSASAYNEQFF
>TRBV28|-|TRBJ2-3|11|-
TGTGCCAGCTGGAGGTCAGATACGCAGTATTTT
CASWRSDTQYF
>TRBV9|-|TRBJ2-2|15|-
TGTGCCAGCAGCGTAGTAGGGGCTGGCACCGGGGAGCTGTTTTTT
CASSVVGAGTGELFF
>TRBV5-1|-|TRBJ2-5|15|-
TGCGCCAGCAGCTTGGGAGGGGTCAACCAAGAGACCCAGTACTTC
CASSLGGVNQETQYF
>TRBV11-3|few|TRBJ1-1|13|-
TGTGCCAGCAGCTTAGCCCGACAGACTGAAGCTTTCTTT
CASSLARQTEAFF
>TRBV7-2|few|TRBJ2-2|16|-
TGTGCCAGCAGTCCACCCGGGACGGCAATCACCGGGGAGCTGTTTTTT
CASSPPGTAITGELFF
>TRBV15|many|TRBJ1-5|13|-
TGTGCCACCAGCAGGGACTATAATCAGCCCCAGCATTTT
CATSRDYNQPQHF
>TRBV27|-|TRBJ2-4|14|-
TGTGCCAGCAGTTTATACAGTATCAGAAACATTCAGTACTTC
CASSLYSIRNIQYF
>TRBV6-1|few|TRBJ1-3|15|-
TGTGCCAGCAGTGAAGCGCGGCGGAGTGGAAACACCATATATTTT
CASSEARRSGNTIYF
>TRBV19|once|TRBJ2-7|13|-
TGTGCCAGTAGTTCCCGAGGGGGCTACGAGCAGTACTTC
CASSSRGGYEQYF
>TRBV5-1|-|TRBJ1-2|13|-
TGCGCCAGCAGCTCCGCAGGGGACGGGGGCTACACCTTC
CASSSAGDGGYTF
>TRBV5-1|-|TRBJ1-1|13|-
TGCGCCAGCAGCTTGGACAGGGCCGTCGAAGCTTTCTTT
CASSLDRAVEAFF
>TRBV6-2/TRBV6-3|few|TRBJ2-5|15|TRBD1
TGTGCCAGCAGCTACCCGGGACAGGGGACCGAGACCCAGTACTTC
CASSYPGQGTETQYF
>TRBV6-5|-|TRBJ1-2|15|-
TGTGCCAGCAGTCAAGGGGCCTTTACCCCGGCAGGCTACACCTTC
CASSQGAFTPAGYTF
>TRBV12-3/TRBV12-4|-|TRBJ1-1|14|-
TGTGCCAGCAGCCGGGCACAGGGGAACACTGAAGCTTTCTTT
CASSRAQGNTEAFF
>TRBV4-3|few|TRBJ1-3|15|TRBD1
TGCGCCAGCAGCCGCCGAACAGGGGCTGGAAACACCATATATTTT
CASSRRTGAGNTIYF
>TRBV7-8|few|TRBJ1-2|13|-
TGTGCCAGCAGCCCCCTTCCTCCCTATGGCTACACCTTC
CASSPLPPYGYTF
>TRBV4-1|few|TRBJ2-3|15|TRBD1
TGCGCCAGCAGCCCGGGACAGGCAGACACAGATACGCAGTATTTT
CASSPGQADTDTQYF
>TRBV13|few|TRBJ2-3|11|-
TGTGCCAGCAGCTCCCCAGCTGCGCAGTATTTT
CASSSPAAQYF
>TRBV4-3|-|TRBJ2-1|15|TRBD1
TGCGCCAGCAGCCCGGGGACAGACCAATACAATGAGCAGTTCTTC
CASSPGTDQYNEQFF
>TRBV12-5|few|TRBJ2-3|15|TRBD1
TGTGCTAGTGGCCCCGGGACAGTAAAGACAGATACGCAGTATTTT
CASGPGTVKTDTQYF
>TRBV11-2|-|TRBJ2-5|14|TRBD1
TGTGCCAGCAGCGGAACAGGGGGCGTAGAGACCCAGTACTTC
CASSGTGGVETQYF
>TRBV24-1|-|TRBJ2-5|15|-
TGTGCCACCAGTGATTCTCAGGACAGTAAGGAGACCCAGTACTTC
CATSDSQDSKETQYF
>TRBV12-3/TRBV12-4|few|TRBJ1-1|14|-
TGTGCCAGCAGTTTAGGACCCCCGGACACTGAAGCTTTCTTT
CASSLGPPDTEAFF
>TRBV5-1|-|TRBJ1-4|15|-
TGCGCCAGCAGCCGCGAGACATCCTCTAATGAAAAACTGTTTTTT
CASSRETSSNEKLFF
>TRBV18|-|TRBJ2-3|14|-
TGTGCCAGCTCACCCGAAAGAACAACAGATACGCAGTATTTT
CASSPERTTDTQYF
>TRBV12-5|-|TRBJ2-7|13|-
TGTGCTAGCCTTCAGGGGAATTCCTACGAGCAGTACTTC
CASLQGNSYEQYF
>TRBV6-5|-|TRBJ2-7|11|-
TGTGCCAAGGACACTTCCTACGAGCAGTACTTC
CAKDTSYEQYF
>TRBV9|few|TRBJ2-1|12|TRBD2
TGTGCCAGCAGCAGCGGGGCTTCTGAGCAGTTCTTC
CASSSGASEQFF
>TRBV30|-|TRBJ1-5|15|TRBD1
TGTGCCTGGAGTTCAGGGGGAGACTTCAATCAGCCCCAGCATTTT
CAWSSGGDFNQPQHF